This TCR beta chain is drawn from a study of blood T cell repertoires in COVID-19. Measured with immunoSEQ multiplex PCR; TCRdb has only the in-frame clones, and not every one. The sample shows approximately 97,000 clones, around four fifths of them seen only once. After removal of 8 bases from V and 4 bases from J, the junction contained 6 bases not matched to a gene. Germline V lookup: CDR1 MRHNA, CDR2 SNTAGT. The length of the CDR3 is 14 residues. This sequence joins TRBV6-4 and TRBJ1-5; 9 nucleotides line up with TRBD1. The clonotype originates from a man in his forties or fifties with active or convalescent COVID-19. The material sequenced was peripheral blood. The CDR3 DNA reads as TGTGCCAGCCCTCCACAGGGGGCAAATCAGCCCCAGCATTTT. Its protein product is CASPPQGANQPQHF.